Here is one T cell receptor (beta chain) with its context. Germline CDR1 and CDR2: SGHRS and YFSETQ. CDR3 size: 13 residues. V was clipped by 4 bases and J by 9 bases, with 16 bases between them. Sorting of unstimulated PBMCs yielded separate CD3+CD4+ and CD3+CD8+ fractions. Produced via immunoSEQ multiplex PCR; TCRdb's table is partial and in-frame only. The sample lists roughly 65,000 clones; about 92% were seen once. The entry originates in a study of T cell clones after liver transplantation. On the study more broadly: TCRbeta sequencing after a pre-transplant mixed lymphocyte reaction identified graft-donor-reactive clones, later tracked in post-transplant blood.

The sample in question was CD4+ T cells from blood, obtained about 27 months after liver transplant. The origin of this receptor is a human patient who received a liver transplant. Part of the T cells may come from the graft donor. The genes are TRBV5-1 and TRBJ1-2; D gene ambiguous. The CDR3 region has the DNA TGCGCCAGCAGCCCAGAGGAGTTCACTAGCTACACCTTC. This codes for CASSPEEFTSYTF.